A selection of T cell receptor beta chains follows, all from one sample in a study of cytotoxic CD8 clonotypes in ibrutinib-treated CLL. This table comes from immunoSEQ multiplex PCR, and its TCRdb copy is limited to in-frame clones, with some not included. Of 150,000 to 200,000 clones listed, about four fifths were seen once; the top ten hold about 2.1%. The sample was PBMCs, taken after 12 months of ibrutinib treatment. The receptors here all came from a human donor with chronic lymphocytic leukemia. Each CDR3 is given with its conserved first and last residue. D genes are given only for firm matches. Clone size appears in some rows only: once, few, many, or a class for an expanded clone.

v_call	d_call	clone_size	j_call	cdr3_nt	cdr3_aa
TRBV11-1	TRBD2	once	TRBJ2-1	TGTGCCAGCAGCTGGGCCGGGACTAGCGGGGGGAATGAGCAGTTCTTC	CASSWAGTSGGNEQFF
TRBV20-1	NA	NA	TRBJ1-2	TGCAGTGCTCACCAACGAGGCTACACCTTC	CSAHQRGYTF
TRBV27	NA	NA	TRBJ2-1	TGTGCCACCTCAGCAAGGACTACCACCTACAATGAGCAGTTCTTC	CATSARTTTYNEQFF
TRBV28	TRBD1	NA	TRBJ2-7	TGTGCCAGCAGTCGAGGACAGGGGGATTCTCGCGAGCAGTACTTC	CASSRGQGDSREQYF
TRBV19	TRBD2	NA	TRBJ2-7	TGTGCCAGTAGTAAACTAGCGGGAATTTTCTACGAGCAGTACTTC	CASSKLAGIFYEQYF
TRBV2	NA	few	TRBJ1-5	TGTGCCAGCAGTCCCGACCTCAGCAGAAGCAATCAGCCCCAGCATTTT	CASSPDLSRSNQPQHF
TRBV11-2	NA	NA	TRBJ2-2	TGTGCCAGCACGAGACTTGTAAACACCGGGGAGCTGTTTTTT	CASTRLVNTGELFF
TRBV6-5	NA	NA	TRBJ2-7	TGTGCCAGCAGTCTCGGAAGGGGTCAAGAGCAGTACTTC	CASSLGRGQEQYF
TRBV7-9	TRBD1	NA	TRBJ2-7	TGTGCCAGCAGTCAACAGGGGTCGGGGCAGTCCCACGAGCAGTACTTC	CASSQQGSGQSHEQYF
TRBV5-1	TRBD2	NA	TRBJ2-3	TGCGCCAGCAGCCTTGGGCCTTCTGCGGGAGGGACAGATACGCAGTATTTT	CASSLGPSAGGTDTQYF
TRBV10-3	NA	NA	TRBJ1-5	TGTGCCATCAGTGATGCGGGGGGTAGGAATCAGCCCCAGCATTTT	CAISDAGGRNQPQHF
TRBV7-2	NA	NA	TRBJ1-3	TGTGCCAGCAGCTTATCGGCTGGAAACACCATATATTTT	CASSLSAGNTIYF
TRBV19	TRBD2	few	TRBJ2-1	TGTGCCAGTAGTATGTCTAGCGGACCCTCGGAGCAGTTCTTC	CASSMSSGPSEQFF
TRBV5-1	NA	few	TRBJ2-3	TGCGCCAGCAGCGCGGTGGACAGCACAGATACGCAGTATTTT	CASSAVDSTDTQYF
TRBV29-1	TRBD1	NA	TRBJ1-1	TGCAGCGTTGAACTCCGGACAGGGGGGCGAGCTTTCTTT	CSVELRTGGRAFF
TRBV2	NA	NA	TRBJ1-2	TGTGCCAGCAGGGACCACGGGGGTAACTATGGCTACACCTTC	CASRDHGGNYGYTF